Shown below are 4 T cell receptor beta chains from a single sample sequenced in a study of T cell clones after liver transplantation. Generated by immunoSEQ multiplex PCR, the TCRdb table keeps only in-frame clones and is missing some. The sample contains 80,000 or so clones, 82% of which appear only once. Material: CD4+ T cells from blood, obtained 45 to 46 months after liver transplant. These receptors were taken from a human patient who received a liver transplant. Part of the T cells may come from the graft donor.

CDR3 sequence reads: CSVFVRGYEQYF. The CDR3 DNA reads as TGCAGCGTTTTTGTGCGGGGCTACGAGCAGTACTTC. The chain has TRBV29-1 and TRBJ2-7, with D possibly matching TRBD2 (6 bases). Trimming took off 5 bases at V and 3 bases at J, with 11 bases between the two ends. This CDR3 region has 12 residues. CDR1 SQVTM and CDR2 ANQGSEA come from the germline V gene.

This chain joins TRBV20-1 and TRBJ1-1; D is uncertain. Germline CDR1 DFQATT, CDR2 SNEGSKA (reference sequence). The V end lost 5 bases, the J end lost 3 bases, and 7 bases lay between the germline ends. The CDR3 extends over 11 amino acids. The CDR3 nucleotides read TGCAGTGCTGGAGGTTACACTGAAGCTTTCTTT. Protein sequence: CSAGGYTEAFF.

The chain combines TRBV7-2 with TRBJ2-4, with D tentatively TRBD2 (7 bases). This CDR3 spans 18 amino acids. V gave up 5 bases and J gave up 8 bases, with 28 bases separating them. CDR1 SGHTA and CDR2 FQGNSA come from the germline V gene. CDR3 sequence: CASSPGLLRGGGWYIQYF. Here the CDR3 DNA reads TGTGCCAGCAGCCCCGGGCTTCTCCGGGGAGGGGGTTGGTACATTCAGTACTTC. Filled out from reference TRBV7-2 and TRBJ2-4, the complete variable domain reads GAGVSQSPSNKVTEKGKDVELRCDPISGHTALYWYRQSLGQGLEFLIYFQGNSAPDKSGLPSDRFSAERTGGSVSTLTIQRTQQEDSAVYLCASSPGLLRGGGWYIQYFGAGTRLSVL.

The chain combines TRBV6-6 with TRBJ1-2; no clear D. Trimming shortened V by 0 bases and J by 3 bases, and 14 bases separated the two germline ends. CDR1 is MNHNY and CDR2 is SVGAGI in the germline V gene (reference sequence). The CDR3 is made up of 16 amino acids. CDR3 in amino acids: CASSYSDPRLDYGYTF. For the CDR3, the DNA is TGTGCCAGCAGTTACTCAGACCCCAGGCTCGACTATGGCTACACCTTC.